These T cell receptor beta chains were read from a single sample in a study of early T cells in non-severe SARS-CoV-2 infection. Via MiXCR, TCRdb re-called the 5' RACE reads, giving one row per CDR3 protein. Of about 36,000 distinct CDR3 sequences in the sample, under 7% were seen once. Sequencing was performed on whole blood, taken at baseline. The receptors shown here come from an adult who was a healthcare worker with PCR-confirmed SARS-CoV-2 infection or an uninfected control (not recorded which). The CDR3 runs from the conserved cysteine through the conserved F or W. A D gene is named only where the DNA matches it firmly. A row's size may be missing; if present it is once, few, many or a size class.

D gene,J gene,V gene,clone size,CDR3 protein,CDR3 DNA
TRBD1,TRBJ2-3,TRBV5-4,many,CASSSRGLRDTQYF,TGTGCCAGCAGCTCCAGGGGGCTGAGGGATACGCAGTATTTT
TRBD1,TRBJ2-5,TRBV12-3/TRBV12-4,.,CASSPYGQGASTETQYF,TGTGCCAGCAGTCCCTACGGGCAGGGGGCGTCCACGGAGACCCAGTACTTC
TRBD1,TRBJ2-2,TRBV20-1,many,CSASGQGADTGELFF,TGCAGTGCTTCTGGACAGGGGGCTGACACCGGGGAGCTGTTTTTT
.,TRBJ2-7,TRBV28,once,CASSGISPYEQYF,TGTGCCAGCAGCGGGATCTCGCCCTACGAGCAGTACTTC
.,TRBJ1-2,TRBV4-1,many,CASSQGAGLNYGYTF,TGCGCCAGCAGCCAAGGGGCAGGTCTCAACTATGGCTACACCTTC
.,TRBJ2-7,TRBV30,many,CACRRRGKFEQYF,TGTGCCTGTCGGAGGAGGGGAAAATTCGAGCAGTACTTC
.,TRBJ1-2,TRBV28,.,CASATGFRSGYGYTF,TGTGCCAGCGCGACGGGCTTTCGTTCGGGCTATGGCTACACCTTC
.,TRBJ1-2,TRBV12-3/TRBV12-4,many,CASSPRWGGGYGYTF,TGTGCCAGCAGTCCACGTTGGGGCGGTGGCTATGGCTACACCTTC
TRBD2,TRBJ2-3,TRBV7-3,many,CASSISGKADTQYF,TGTGCCAGCAGCATTAGCGGGAAGGCCGATACGCAGTATTTT
.,TRBJ2-1,TRBV11-1,many,CASSSLAESSYNEQFF,TGTGCCAGCAGTAGTTTAGCGGAAAGCTCCTACAATGAGCAGTTCTTC
TRBD2,TRBJ2-1,TRBV10-3,many,CAIRVAGAHNEQFF,TGTGCCATCCGAGTAGCGGGAGCGCACAATGAGCAGTTCTTC
.,TRBJ1-5,TRBV20-1,.,CSARGGLNQPQHF,TGCAGTGCTAGAGGGGGCCTCAATCAGCCCCAGCATTTT
.,TRBJ2-2,TRBV7-9,.,CASSLSPSKTGELFF,TGTGCCAGCAGCTTATCGCCTAGTAAGACCGGGGAGCTGTTTTTT
TRBD1,TRBJ2-7,TRBV30,.,CAWSVPDRVFTYEQYF,TGTGCCTGGAGTGTACCGGACAGGGTTTTTACCTACGAGCAGTACTTC
.,TRBJ1-4,TRBV4-3,many,CASSQDNLVWDGKLFF,TGCGCCAGCAGCCAAGATAATTTGGTCTGGGATGGAAAACTGTTTTTT
.,TRBJ2-3,TRBV11-3,many,CATAASETDTQYF,TGTGCCACCGCGGCTAGCGAGACAGATACGCAGTATTTT
.,TRBJ2-5,TRBV7-2,.,CASSLDGEETQYF,TGTGCCAGCAGCTTAGACGGGGAAGAGACCCAGTACTTC
.,TRBJ2-5,TRBV28,few,CASSLHTSQETQYF,TGTGCCAGCAGTCTTCACACGTCACAAGAGACCCAGTACTTC
.,TRBJ1-1,TRBV7-2,.,CASSSRIQGTEAFF,TGTGCCAGCAGCTCTCGAATCCAAGGAACTGAAGCTTTCTTT
TRBD1,TRBJ1-1,TRBV7-2,many,CASSPGQGRTEAFF,TGTGCCAGCAGCCCGGGACAGGGGAGGACTGAAGCTTTCTTT
.,TRBJ1-3,TRBV12-5,many,CARGSGNTIYF,TGTGCCCGTGGCTCTGGAAACACCATATATTTT
.,TRBJ1-3,TRBV28,many,CASSPGDRSGNTIYF,TGTGCCAGCAGCCCGGGAGACCGCTCTGGAAACACCATATATTTT
TRBD1,TRBJ2-1,TRBV18,many,CASSPPDRDNEQFF,TGTGCCAGCTCACCACCGGACAGGGATAATGAGCAGTTCTTC
.,TRBJ1-1,TRBV6-5,many,CASIRGVNTEAFF,TGTGCCAGCATAAGGGGGGTCAACACTGAAGCTTTCTTT
.,TRBJ2-1,TRBV7-2,few,CASGRVGDEQFF,TGTGCCAGCGGGCGGGTAGGGGATGAGCAGTTCTTC
.,TRBJ2-1,TRBV5-4,few,CASSPWGRGSSNEQFF,TGTGCCAGCAGCCCATGGGGCAGGGGTTCTTCAAATGAGCAGTTCTTC
.,TRBJ2-6,TRBV6-2/TRBV6-3,.,CASSYGGANVLTF,TGTGCCAGCAGTTATGGTGGGGCCAACGTCCTGACTTTC
.,TRBJ2-5,TRBV11-3,.,CASSPGRLPGVETQYF,TGTGCCAGCAGCCCCGGAAGACTGCCGGGTGTGGAGACCCAGTACTTC
.,TRBJ2-7,TRBV28,few,CASSPGQSYEQYF,TGTGCCAGCAGCCCGGGACAATCCTACGAGCAGTACTTC
.,TRBJ1-2,TRBV18,.,CASSPDTGIYGYTF,TGTGCCAGCTCACCGGATACAGGGATCTATGGCTACACCTTC
TRBD1,TRBJ2-6,TRBV6-6,many,CASSFTGTGGSGANVLTF,TGTGCCAGCAGTTTCACCGGGACAGGGGGCTCTGGGGCCAACGTCCTGACTTTC
.,TRBJ2-7,TRBV20-1,few,CSGDERLYEQYF,TGCAGTGGGGACGAGCGGCTCTACGAGCAGTACTTC
.,TRBJ2-1,TRBV6-4,.,CASSGDEQFF,TGTGCCAGCAGTGGGGATGAGCAGTTCTTC
.,TRBJ2-3,TRBV12-3/TRBV12-4,many,CASSPRISKGTDTQYF,TGTGCCAGCAGTCCCCGGATATCAAAGGGCACAGATACGCAGTATTTT
TRBD1,TRBJ2-2,TRBV12-3/TRBV12-4,medium-sized,CASTSHRGGAGYTGELFF,TGTGCCAGCACCTCGCATAGAGGGGGCGCCGGGTACACCGGGGAGCTGTTTTTT
.,TRBJ2-1,TRBV12-3/TRBV12-4,many,CASSLTRGYEQFF,TGTGCCAGCAGTTTAACCCGAGGCTATGAGCAGTTCTTC
.,TRBJ2-2,TRBV11-2,few,CASSLSGAGELFF,TGTGCCAGCAGCTTGTCGGGGGCCGGGGAGCTGTTTTTT
TRBD2,TRBJ2-1,TRBV4-3,.,CASSPRAGGSSYNEQFF,TGCGCCAGCAGCCCCCGCGCGGGCGGGAGCTCCTACAATGAGCAGTTCTTC
.,TRBJ1-4,TRBV4-3,many,CASSQGTRAEKLFF,TGCGCCAGCAGCCAAGGGACTCGGGCGGAAAAACTGTTTTTT
.,TRBJ2-2,TRBV24-1,many,CATSEAANTGELFF,TGTGCCACCAGTGAGGCAGCGAACACCGGGGAGCTGTTTTTT
.,TRBJ2-5,TRBV4-1,many,CASSQGHGGRGETQYF,TGCGCCAGCAGCCAAGGACACGGCGGGCGGGGAGAGACCCAGTACTTC
TRBD1,TRBJ2-7,TRBV27,many,CASSLTGNEQYF,TGTGCCAGCAGTTTGACAGGGAACGAGCAGTACTTC
.,TRBJ1-5,TRBV28,many,CASSRSGQPQHF,TGTGCCAGCAGTAGATCGGGACAGCCCCAGCATTTT
.,TRBJ2-2,TRBV28,many,CASRGPFGELFF,TGTGCCAGCAGGGGCCCTTTCGGGGAGCTGTTTTTT
TRBD1,TRBJ1-6,TRBV9,few,CASSPQGGSNNSPLHF,TGTGCCAGCAGCCCACAGGGGGGGAGCAATAATTCACCCCTCCACTTT
TRBD1,TRBJ1-6,TRBV28,.,CASRARGGPNNSPLHF,TGTGCCAGCAGAGCGAGAGGGGGCCCGAATAATTCACCCCTCCACTTT
.,TRBJ2-2,TRBV9,.,CASSVGSGAENTGELFF,TGTGCCAGCAGCGTGGGAAGTGGGGCAGAAAACACCGGGGAGCTGTTTTTT
TRBD1,TRBJ2-7,TRBV7-9,medium-sized,CASSHRDRNYEQYF,TGTGCCAGCAGCCACCGGGACAGAAACTACGAGCAGTACTTC
.,TRBJ1-4,TRBV2,.,CASTPRGLANEKLFF,TGTGCCAGCACTCCCCGAGGGTTGGCTAATGAAAAACTGTTTTTT
.,TRBJ2-7,TRBV6-6,many,CASIAAPSYEQYF,TGTGCCAGCATTGCGGCCCCCTCGTACGAGCAGTACTTC
TRBD1,TRBJ1-4,TRBV12-3/TRBV12-4,few,CASSPSGTGYREKLFF,TGTGCCAGCAGTCCCTCCGGGACAGGGTATCGTGAAAAACTGTTTTTT